The sample holds a few counts of the clone carrying this TCR beta chain. Antigen unknown. These data belong to a study of T cell repertoires in cytomegalovirus infection. Study-level findings and limits: The ex vivo response was dominated by HLA-C-restricted CMV-specific TCR beta clonotypes.

In germline, CDR1 is ENHRY, CDR2 SYGVKD. The CDR3 is 16 residues long. V was trimmed by 4 bases and J by 2 bases, leaving 17 bases between them. TCRdb called the reads again in MiXCR, with one record for every CDR3 protein. Of fewer than 850,000 distinct CDR3 sequences listed, 29% are singletons. This clonotype was sampled from a human donor in good health (CMV status not recorded). Some clones in this sample may be carry-over from other donors' samples. The material sequenced was cultured CD8+ T cells from PBMCs, taken from culture after CMV antigen stimulation. The chain uses TRBV10-3 and TRBJ1-2; tentatively, D is TRBD1 (5 bases). The CDR3 bases are TGTGCCATCAGTGTGTTCTTCGGGGCGGCCAACTATGGCTACACCTTC. It specifies CAISVFFGAANYGYTF.